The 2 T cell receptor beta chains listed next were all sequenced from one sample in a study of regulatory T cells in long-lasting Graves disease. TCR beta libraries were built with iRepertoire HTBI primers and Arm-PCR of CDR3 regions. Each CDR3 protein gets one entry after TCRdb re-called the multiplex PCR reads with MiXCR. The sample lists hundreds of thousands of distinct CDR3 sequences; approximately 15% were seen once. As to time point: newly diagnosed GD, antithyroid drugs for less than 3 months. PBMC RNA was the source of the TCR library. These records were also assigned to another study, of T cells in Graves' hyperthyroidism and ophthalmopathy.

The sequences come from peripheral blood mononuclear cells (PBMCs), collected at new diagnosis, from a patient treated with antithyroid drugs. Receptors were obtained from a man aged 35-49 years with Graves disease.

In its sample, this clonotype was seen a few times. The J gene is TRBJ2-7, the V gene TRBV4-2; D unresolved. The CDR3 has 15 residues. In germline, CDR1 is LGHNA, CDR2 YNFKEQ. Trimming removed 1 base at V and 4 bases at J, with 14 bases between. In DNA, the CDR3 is TGTGCCAGCAGCCAAGGATTGGAAGAGTTGTACGAGCAGTACTTC. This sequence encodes CASSQGLEELYEQYF.

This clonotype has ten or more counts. The CDR3 loop reads CSVGQYEQYF. Here the CDR3 DNA reads TGCAGCGTTGGACAGTACGAGCAGTACTTC. The chain uses TRBV29-1 and TRBJ2-7, with D perhaps matching TRBD1 (5 bases). The CDR3 is 10 residues long. V lost 4 bases to trimming and J lost 4 bases, with 5 bases between them. Germline V gene lookup returns CDR1 SQVTM and CDR2 ANQGSEA.